This T cell receptor beta chain was sequenced during a study of cytomegalovirus exposure and HLA in healthy donors (dated by TCRdb to the late 2010s). General notes on the study: An earlier analysis of 587 of the donors reported 276 Gb of sequence data and 95 million to 120 million unique TCR beta sequences obtained from approximately 180 million T cells. Approximately 310 gigabases of sequencing data and approximately 85 million unique TCR sequences were included in an early release covering over 600 HLA-typed donors. Of the approximately 400 genotyped donors, around 81% fell in the genetic ancestry cluster associated with self-reported Caucasian donors. The aim of the study was to test whether cataloging public T cell receptors could identify signatures of past pathogen exposure. The T cell repertoires of around 730 subjects were profiled by immunosequencing and related to cytomegalovirus serostatus. Along with the approximately 650-subject first cohort, a separate validation cohort of over a hundred different subjects was used. The study combined high-throughput TCR immunosequencing, statistical association of individual TCRs with disease status, and machine learning to predict cytomegalovirus infection status. A later analysis re-examined previously published TCR beta repertoires from 600 to 700 donors and added high-resolution HLA genotyping to investigate patterns of TCR occurrence. Rather than drawing on any new phenotypic data, the later analysis identified candidate immune exposures from TCR beta sequences and the way those sequences occurred across donors. An earlier analysis of nearly 600 of the donors applied high-throughput TCR beta sequencing to assess whether each TCR beta V gene segment acted as functional or pseudogenic. Donor age, sex, ethnicity and CMV serostatus were collected together with the repertoire data. A later genetic analysis took genome-wide SNP genotypes for about three fifths of the 666 donors and used that subset as a discovery cohort. Every repertoire in the discovery cohort had been generated on one and the same sequencing platform. HLA typing included class I and class II loci at four-digit resolution. The number of typed donors differed by locus: roughly 629-640 for A, B, C, DRB1 and DQB1; approximately 530 for DQA1; fewer than 610 for DPA1; and 400 to 480 for DPB1. Roughly 5 DR-DQ haplotypes were handled as single units for association and clustering because linkage in the cohort was strong. Across approximately 400 genotyped donors of the cohort, an average of about 220,000 unique TCR beta nucleotide sequences per donor were sequenced, and 15% to 20% of those sequences were non-productive. The paper's findings and limits, for the study overall: A later analysis reported that several top co-occurrence clusters appeared linked to parvovirus B19, influenza, CMV and Epstein-Barr virus. In an earlier analysis of around 500 of the donors, most TCR beta V segments appeared in productive rearrangements about 87% or about 30% of the time, broadly matching IMGT annotations. Assigning TCR associations to individual alleles was difficult when HLA alleles, especially DR and DQ, strongly co-occurred. Most TCR sequences were observed very rarely across donors, whereas some public TCRs were present in many individuals. In the study, 150 to 200 TCR beta chains were listed as associated with cytomegalovirus. In a later analysis, HLA-associated TCR beta chains were found to be more clonally expanded and to have lower generation probabilities than equally common non-associated chains. Some 16 rarely observed V segments, including chromosome 9 orphons, were excluded from the earlier analysis of 550 to 700 of the donors because counts were too low. In a later analysis, TCR association rates were found to vary across HLA loci, with the most associated TCRs seen for DRB1 alleles and the fewest for HLA-C alleles. Because the 87-base-pair reads could not distinguish some IMGT-functional V segments, including TRBV6-2 and TRBV6-3, those segments were excluded. A further reported finding was that TCR beta sequences accurately predicted the HLA-A and HLA-B alleles for most subjects in the first cohort. The classifier was reported to diagnose cytomegalovirus status with high specificity and sensitivity in both the original cohort and the validation cohort. In vitro tests confirmed that a few of the cytomegalovirus-associated TCR beta chains recognize cytomegalovirus antigens. The only immune exposure information available for the cohort was CMV serostatus. Correlated functional status among segregating V segments might reflect linkage disequilibrium, but an unknown experimental factor could not be ruled out. In a later analysis, 16,951 TCR beta sequences were associated with specific HLA alleles at a false discovery rate of 0.05. This cohort had only TCR beta chains sequenced, and the lack of alpha or paired-chain data limited which features could be detected. The authors suggested that the approach could potentially be generalized to other disease states and immunological phenotypes. A cluster of highly shared sequence variants was judged likely to represent a technical artifact of the sequencing pipeline. HLA typing was unavailable for some donors at each locus, so association tests used only the typed subset. According to a later genetic analysis, donors in an Asian-associated ancestry cluster had fewer N-insertions in productive TCRs than the approximately 670-donor mean. A later genetic analysis associated a missense DCLRE1C variant with V-gene and J-gene trimming of TCR beta chains, and an independent cohort replicated the association. In a later analysis, most CMV-associated TCR beta chains were found to appear HLA-restricted, with HLA associations seemingly driven largely by CMV exposure. The presence/absence analyses assumed that sequencing depth was roughly uniform across donors, and that assumption may not be true.

Concerning this clone itself: Its antigen remains undetermined. There are no base qualities to consult, and no much larger clone falls within one base.

V lost 4 bases and J lost 6 bases, and the count of bases not matched to a germline gene is 6. The CDR3 goes from the cysteine to the phenylalanine over 14 residues. The entry retains the CDR3 DNA only, 42 bases that are in frame from base 1. CDR1 and CDR2 were assigned from the germline V gene (reference sequence) as SGHNT and YYREEE. The method behind the library was the immunoSEQ multiplex PCR assay. The multiplex PCR relied on a mix of 60 forward primers for TCR Vbeta segments and 13 reverse primers for TCR Jbeta segments. The CDR3 region of rearranged TCR beta genes was amplified from genomic DNA with a multiplex PCR assay. On the Illumina HiSeq System, the amplified TCR beta libraries were sequenced as 87-base-pair reads. Under the source paper's analysis protocol: In a later analysis, roughly 80 million unique TCR beta chains were counted across the roughly 670 repertoires, and around 11 million of these chains were shared by at least two donors. A nearest-neighbor algorithm error-corrected the raw reads and collapsed the reads into unique sequences, merging closely related sequences to remove PCR and sequencing errors. To assign V, D and J gene segments, CDR3 sequences were aligned to IMGT reference sequences. For a sequence to be retained, a match of at least six nucleotides was required to both a V gene segment and a J gene segment. Rearrangements were called productive when the CDR3 lacked stop codons and stayed in frame with V and J; all others were non-productive. CDR3 was defined by IMGT convention, running from the second conserved V-encoded cysteine to the conserved J-encoded phenylalanine. In an earlier analysis of approximately 590 of the donors, sequences lacking an unambiguous match to a single V gene segment were excluded. An earlier analysis of about 590 of the donors classified V segments as functional when productive rearrangements were above 56.7% and as segregating when the standard deviation between donors was above 5%. To diagnose cytomegalovirus status from the catalog of TCR beta chain sequences, a statistical classification framework was built. In a later analysis, TCR nucleotide sequences were compared against IMGT/GENE-DB human TR gene sequences so that V and J genes could be assigned. Using the TCRdist pipeline, a later analysis assigned CDR3 sequences along with most-parsimonious VDJ recombination scenarios. In a later analysis, every TCR beta chain was defined by the combination of its CDR3 amino acid sequence and its V-gene family, and reads without a unique V-gene family were dropped. To address suspected cross-contamination and a sequencing artifact, a later analysis removed roughly 640 highly shared, low-generation-probability nucleotide sequences. A later analysis calculated a clonal expansion index for each public chain from normalized within-repertoire ranks of inferred template counts. A later analysis computed generation probabilities with a VDJ recombination model fitted to out-of-frame rearrangements, and checked the results against IGoR. A later analysis scored TCR-TCR, TCR-HLA and TCR-CMV co-occurrence with hypergeometric tests, applying a repertoire-size bias correction to TCR pairs. To estimate false discovery rates, a later analysis permuted the HLA or CMV assignments 20 times. In a later analysis, co-occurring TCRs were grouped using DBSCAN, with TCRdist sequence similarity added in when clustering inside HLA-allele-positive subsets. Repertoires with fewer than 30,000 or more than 120,000 public chains were left out of co-occurrence clustering, as were four to six repertoires with anomalous nucleotide sharing. In TCRdb, the immuneACCESS table is reduced to in-frame sequences with V and J assigned. These tables do not hold every clone; where another copy was compared, an unresolved V gene accounts for under half, and the others remain unexplained. That table supplies the V and J calls and clone size; D and trimming were determined from the DNA. In all, the sample holds some 140,000 clones, and about four fifths of those were seen once. Roughly 1.3% of the sample is taken by the ten largest.

In total, 500 to 700 healthy bone marrow donors made up the cohort. All cohort members were sampled while nominally healthy, although unrecorded immune exposures were likely present. The donor was CMV seronegative and was included in the group of hundreds of seronegative cohort members. A peripheral blood sample was collected from each donor, and TCR beta sequencing was performed on peripheral blood mononuclear cells. The Qiagen DNeasy Blood Extraction Kit was used to extract genomic DNA from the blood cell samples. The sample was PBMCs. This receptor was identified in a woman in her 40s in good health and CMV-seronegative. The chain was built from TRBV5-4 and TRBJ1-4; 7 nucleotides in the junction match TRBD1. The CDR3 region reads CASSAGQTHEKLFF. The DNA is TGTGCCAGCAGCGCGGGACAGACCCATGAAAAACTGTTTTTT. The reference TRBV5-4 and TRBJ1-4 proteins fill in what lies around the CDR3, so the full variable domain reads ETGVTQSPTHLIKTRGQQVTLRCSSQSGHNTVSWYQQALGQGPQFIFQYYREEENGRGNFPPRFSGLQFPNYSSELNVNALELDDSALYLCASSAGQTHEKLFFGSGTQLSVL.